This is a list of T cell receptor beta chains from one sample in a study of T-cell memory formation after mild COVID-19. TCRdb used MiXCR to reprocess the 5' RACE reads, holding one entry per CDR3 protein. The sample contains around 200,000 distinct CDR3 sequences, roughly 20% of which appear only once. Material: PBMCs or a T cell subset sorted from them (not recorded which). These receptors were collected from a man aged 18 to 29 who had mild COVID-19 (a few samples of this study predate the infection). Cell type and time point are not known. The CDR3 runs from the conserved cysteine through the conserved F or W. A D gene is named only where the DNA matches it firmly. Clone sizes are given selectively: once, few, many, or a class where the clone is expanded.

CDR3aa: CSARDSTSGNTIYF
CDR3nt: TGCAGTGCTAGAGATTCGACCTCTGGAAACACCATATATTTT
v_gene: TRBV20-1
abundance: .
j_gene: TRBJ1-3
d_gene: .
len: 14

CDR3aa: CSASVYSGANVLTF
CDR3nt: TGCAGTGCTTCTGTTTACTCTGGGGCCAACGTCCTGACTTTC
v_gene: TRBV20-1
abundance: many
j_gene: TRBJ2-6
d_gene: .
len: 14

CDR3aa: CSARAGGGNQPQHF
CDR3nt: TGCAGTGCCCGAGCGGGGGGGGGCAATCAGCCCCAGCATTTT
v_gene: TRBV20-1
abundance: .
j_gene: TRBJ1-5
d_gene: .
len: 14

CDR3aa: CASSLATAPDVAFF
CDR3nt: TGCGCCAGCAGCTTGGCGACAGCACCCGACGTGGCTTTCTTT
v_gene: TRBV5-1
abundance: .
j_gene: TRBJ1-1
d_gene: .
len: 14

CDR3aa: CASSLLSRGDTEAFF
CDR3nt: TGTGCCAGCAGTTTACTGTCCAGGGGGGACACTGAAGCTTTCTTT
v_gene: TRBV27
abundance: .
j_gene: TRBJ1-1
d_gene: TRBD1
len: 15

CDR3aa: CASSLIWTTNEKLFF
CDR3nt: TGTGCCAGCAGCTTAATTTGGACGACTAATGAAAAACTGTTTTTT
v_gene: TRBV11-2
abundance: few
j_gene: TRBJ1-4
d_gene: .
len: 15

CDR3aa: CSASPPTGGGDTQYF
CDR3nt: TGCAGTGCTTCCCCACCGACAGGGGGCGGAGATACGCAGTATTTT
v_gene: TRBV20-1
abundance: .
j_gene: TRBJ2-3
d_gene: TRBD1
len: 15

CDR3aa: CASTTSWTGQETQYF
CDR3nt: TGTGCCAGCACAACTTCCTGGACAGGCCAAGAGACCCAGTACTTC
v_gene: TRBV2
abundance: .
j_gene: TRBJ2-5
d_gene: TRBD1
len: 15

CDR3aa: CASSWGHLNTEAFF
CDR3nt: TGTGCCAGCAGCTGGGGACACCTGAACACTGAAGCTTTCTTT
v_gene: TRBV7-2
abundance: .
j_gene: TRBJ1-1
d_gene: .
len: 14

CDR3aa: CASSLGRTGGYEQFF
CDR3nt: TGTGCCAGCAGCTTAGGTAGGACAGGGGGCTATGAGCAGTTCTTC
v_gene: TRBV7-9
abundance: .
j_gene: TRBJ2-1
d_gene: TRBD1
len: 15

CDR3aa: CASSQGGPRRNTEAFF
CDR3nt: TGTGCCAGCAGCCAAGGGGGCCCTCGGCGGAACACTGAAGCTTTCTTT
v_gene: TRBV4-2
abundance: .
j_gene: TRBJ1-1
d_gene: .
len: 16

CDR3aa: CSGSSPLHF
CDR3nt: TGCAGTGGGAGTTCACCCCTCCACTTT
v_gene: TRBV20-1
abundance: few
j_gene: TRBJ1-6
d_gene: .
len: 9

CDR3aa: CASSFPLRSAAFF
CDR3nt: TGTGCCAGCAGCTTCCCCTTACGTTCGGCCGCTTTCTTT
v_gene: TRBV7-9
abundance: .
j_gene: TRBJ1-1
d_gene: .
len: 13

CDR3aa: CSARDGTDSYNEQFF
CDR3nt: TGCAGTGCTAGGGACGGGACAGACTCCTACAATGAGCAGTTCTTC
v_gene: TRBV20-1
abundance: few
j_gene: TRBJ2-1
d_gene: TRBD1
len: 15

CDR3aa: CSARGNGGNIQYF
CDR3nt: TGCAGTGCTAGAGGGAATGGGGGAAACATTCAGTACTTC
v_gene: TRBV20-1
abundance: .
j_gene: TRBJ2-4
d_gene: .
len: 13

CDR3aa: CAIRRGLGGDTQYF
CDR3nt: TGTGCCATCAGGAGGGGTCTCGGAGGAGATACGCAGTATTTT
v_gene: TRBV10-3
abundance: .
j_gene: TRBJ2-3
d_gene: .
len: 14

CDR3aa: CASSSIGTDQETQYF
CDR3nt: TGCGCCAGCAGCTCTATCGGGACAGACCAAGAGACCCAGTACTTC
v_gene: TRBV5-1
abundance: .
j_gene: TRBJ2-5
d_gene: TRBD1
len: 15

CDR3aa: CASSQDSVGSGNTIYF
CDR3nt: TGCGCCAGCAGCCAAGACAGCGTCGGTTCTGGAAACACCATATATTTT
v_gene: TRBV4-3
abundance: many
j_gene: TRBJ1-3
d_gene: .
len: 16

CDR3aa: CASSPIGRAYNEQFF
CDR3nt: TGTGCCAGCAGCCCGATAGGGCGGGCCTACAATGAGCAGTTCTTC
v_gene: TRBV3-1
abundance: .
j_gene: TRBJ2-1
d_gene: .
len: 15

CDR3aa: CASSWQGPTYEQYF
CDR3nt: TGCGCCAGCAGCTGGCAGGGGCCCACCTACGAGCAGTACTTC
v_gene: TRBV5-1
abundance: .
j_gene: TRBJ2-7
d_gene: .
len: 14

CDR3aa: CASSSPGLAGVYNEQFF
CDR3nt: TGTGCCAGCAGCTCCCCCGGACTAGCGGGGGTTTACAATGAGCAGTTCTTC
v_gene: TRBV11-2
abundance: .
j_gene: TRBJ2-1
d_gene: TRBD2
len: 17

CDR3aa: CASSPVSSGANVLTF
CDR3nt: TGTGCCAGCAGTCCAGTTTCCTCTGGGGCCAACGTCCTGACTTTC
v_gene: TRBV6-5
abundance: .
j_gene: TRBJ2-6
d_gene: .
len: 15

CDR3aa: CASSPTANYGYTF
CDR3nt: TGTGCCAGCAGCCCGACAGCTAACTATGGCTACACCTTC
v_gene: TRBV7-9
abundance: .
j_gene: TRBJ1-2
d_gene: .
len: 13

CDR3aa: CASSPSSGAGNEQYF
CDR3nt: TGTGCCAGCAGCCCAAGCAGCGGGGCCGGAAACGAGCAGTACTTC
v_gene: TRBV11-3
abundance: .
j_gene: TRBJ2-7
d_gene: TRBD2
len: 15

CDR3aa: CASSPVGTGGVGTEAFF
CDR3nt: TGTGCCAGCTCACCCGTGGGGACAGGGGGCGTAGGAACTGAAGCTTTCTTT
v_gene: TRBV18
abundance: few
j_gene: TRBJ1-1
d_gene: TRBD1
len: 17

CDR3aa: CASSKYDLRTEKETQYF
CDR3nt: TGTGCCAGCAGCAAATACGATCTTCGGACAGAGAAAGAGACCCAGTACTTC
v_gene: TRBV21-1
abundance: few
j_gene: TRBJ2-5
d_gene: .
len: 17

CDR3aa: CASSKSIQGNTGELFF
CDR3nt: TGCGCCAGCAGCAAGTCTATTCAAGGGAACACCGGGGAGCTGTTTTTT
v_gene: TRBV5-1
abundance: few
j_gene: TRBJ2-2
d_gene: .
len: 16

CDR3aa: CASSLDSGGEAFF
CDR3nt: TGTGCCAGCAGCTTAGATTCGGGAGGTGAAGCTTTCTTT
v_gene: TRBV11-3
abundance: few
j_gene: TRBJ1-1
d_gene: .
len: 13

CDR3aa: CASSGRGGTNTEAFF
CDR3nt: TGTGCCAGCAGTGGGAGGGGGGGCACGAACACTGAAGCTTTCTTT
v_gene: TRBV12-3/TRBV12-4
abundance: .
j_gene: TRBJ1-1
d_gene: .
len: 15

CDR3aa: CASTFSGELFF
CDR3nt: TGCGCCAGCACCTTTTCTGGGGAGCTGTTTTTT
v_gene: TRBV5-1
abundance: .
j_gene: TRBJ2-2
d_gene: .
len: 11

CDR3aa: CASSEYAVRGDTQYF
CDR3nt: TGTGCCAGCAGTGAATATGCCGTTCGAGGGGATACGCAGTATTTT
v_gene: TRBV25-1
abundance: .
j_gene: TRBJ2-3
d_gene: .
len: 15

CDR3aa: CSARDPGTGGNEQFF
CDR3nt: TGCAGTGCTAGAGATCCAGGGACAGGGGGTAATGAGCAGTTCTTC
v_gene: TRBV20-1
abundance: .
j_gene: TRBJ2-1
d_gene: TRBD1
len: 15

CDR3aa: CASSSDPGYNNEQFF
CDR3nt: TGCGCCAGCAGCTCGGACCCGGGGTATAACAATGAGCAGTTCTTC
v_gene: TRBV5-1
abundance: few
j_gene: TRBJ2-1
d_gene: .
len: 15

CDR3aa: CASSHGTGYFAGELFF
CDR3nt: TGTGCCAGCAGCCACGGGACAGGGTATTTCGCCGGGGAGCTGTTTTTT
v_gene: TRBV11-2
abundance: .
j_gene: TRBJ2-2
d_gene: TRBD1
len: 16

CDR3aa: CASSLVGGGNYGYTF
CDR3nt: TGTGCCAGCAGCTTAGTAGGAGGAGGTAACTATGGCTACACCTTC
v_gene: TRBV7-9
abundance: .
j_gene: TRBJ1-2
d_gene: .
len: 15

CDR3aa: CASSLARTGWVWPGQGRIDTQYF
CDR3nt: TGTGCCAGCAGCTTAGCGCGAACGGGTTGGGTTTGGCCGGGACAGGGGCGGATAGATACGCAGTATTTT
v_gene: TRBV7-2
abundance: few
j_gene: TRBJ2-3
d_gene: TRBD1
len: 23

CDR3aa: CASSPHPGRISTDTQYF
CDR3nt: TGTGCCAGCAGCCCCCACCCGGGACGGATTAGCACAGATACGCAGTATTTT
v_gene: TRBV7-3
abundance: .
j_gene: TRBJ2-3
d_gene: .
len: 17

CDR3aa: CAPRRAISRTQYF
CDR3nt: TGTGCCCCGCGCCGGGCCATTTCACGGACCCAGTACTTC
v_gene: TRBV7-6
abundance: .
j_gene: TRBJ2-5
d_gene: .
len: 13

CDR3aa: CASSQDWGGTRDQPQHF
CDR3nt: TGCGCCAGCAGCCAAGATTGGGGGGGGACTAGGGATCAGCCCCAGCATTTT
v_gene: TRBV4-1
abundance: .
j_gene: TRBJ1-5
d_gene: .
len: 17

CDR3aa: CASVYRGASGDTQYF
CDR3nt: TGTGCCAGCGTCTACCGGGGGGCCAGCGGAGATACGCAGTATTTT
v_gene: TRBV6-5
abundance: .
j_gene: TRBJ2-3
d_gene: .
len: 15

CDR3aa: CATAGRVPPIGGYTF
CDR3nt: TGTGCCACCGCTGGACGGGTCCCCCCAATCGGTGGCTACACCTTC
v_gene: TRBV6-5
abundance: .
j_gene: TRBJ1-2
d_gene: .
len: 15

CDR3aa: CASSPAGTSYGTGELFF
CDR3nt: TGCGCCAGCAGCCCGGCGGGGACCTCCTATGGCACCGGGGAGCTGTTTTTT
v_gene: TRBV5-1
abundance: .
j_gene: TRBJ2-2
d_gene: .
len: 17

CDR3aa: CASSVGSYEQYF
CDR3nt: TGTGCCAGCAGTGTTGGGAGCTACGAGCAGTACTTC
v_gene: TRBV6-1
abundance: few
j_gene: TRBJ2-7
d_gene: .
len: 12